These T cell receptor beta chains were read from a single sample in a study of beta chain features in type 1 diabetes. Clones were sequenced by immunoSEQ multiplex PCR, and TCRdb holds only the in-frame ones, with some missing. This repertoire shows approximately 300,000 clones, approximately 11% found once; its top ten account for around 0.015%. Material: naive CD4+ T cells from blood. All receptors derive from a woman aged 25-40 years in good health. The CDR3 runs from the conserved cysteine through the conserved F or W. A D gene is named only where the DNA matches it firmly. Clone size is shown for a subset of rows, as once, few, many or a class of expanded clone.

j_call | v_call | clone_size | d_call | cdr3_aa | cdr3_nt
TRBJ2-7 | TRBV6-5 | . | TRBD1 | CASSYGQVDEQYF | TGTGCCAGCAGTTACGGACAGGTAGACGAGCAGTACTTC
TRBJ2-5 | TRBV30 | few | TRBD2 | CAWSQGGLAGPETQYF | TGTGCCTGGAGTCAAGGCGGACTAGCGGGGCCGGAGACCCAGTACTTC
TRBJ2-1 | TRBV5-4 | few | TRBD2 | CASSLTGGYNEQFF | TGTGCCAGCAGCTTGACGGGAGGCTACAATGAGCAGTTCTTC
TRBJ2-7 | TRBV18 | few | TRBD2 | CASSPRTSGSFEQYF | TGTGCCAGCTCACCACGGACTAGCGGGAGCTTCGAGCAGTACTTC
TRBJ2-7 | TRBV4-1 | . | TRBD2 | CASSQNPAGVPHEQYF | TGCGCCAGCAGCCAAAACCCAGCGGGAGTACCCCACGAGCAGTACTTC
TRBJ2-3 | TRBV5-8 | few | . | CASSFQSTDTQYF | TGTGCCAGCAGCTTCCAAAGCACAGATACGCAGTATTTT
TRBJ1-1 | TRBV6-6 | few | . | CASSPSVEGTEAFF | TGTGCCAGCAGTCCCAGCGTTGAGGGCACTGAAGCTTTCTTT
TRBJ1-2 | TRBV10-3 | few | . | CAISEGAATNYGYTF | TGTGCCATCAGTGAAGGGGCAGCGACTAACTATGGCTACACCTTC
TRBJ2-7 | TRBV28 | . | TRBD1 | CASSSPGQGRRIRSYEQYF | TGTGCCAGCAGTTCTCCGGGACAGGGGCGGCGGATCCGCTCCTACGAGCAGTACTTC
TRBJ2-1 | TRBV7-8 | few | TRBD2 | CASSLGDYYNEQFF | TGTGCCAGCAGCTTAGGGGACTACTACAATGAGCAGTTCTTC
TRBJ2-3 | TRBV2 | . | TRBD2 | CASSELLAGVGAGDTQYF | TGTGCCAGCAGTGAACTGCTAGCGGGAGTGGGGGCGGGAGATACGCAGTATTTT
TRBJ2-1 | TRBV5-4 | . | TRBD1 | CASSFPGQGAQNEQFF | TGTGCCAGCAGCTTCCCGGGACAGGGGGCGCAGAATGAGCAGTTCTTC
TRBJ1-5 | TRBV7-2 | few | . | CASSLVGGSNQPQHF | TGTGCCAGCAGCTTAGTTGGGGGGTCTAATCAGCCCCAGCATTTT
TRBJ2-3 | TRBV12-5 | few | TRBD2 | CASGLGGLAGSTDTQYF | TGTGCTAGTGGTTTGGGGGGACTAGCGGGAAGCACAGATACGCAGTATTTT
TRBJ2-7 | TRBV27 | once | TRBD1 | CASSASGQGAGAGTRSYEQYF | TGTGCCAGCAGTGCCTCGGGACAGGGGGCAGGGGCCGGGACTAGATCCTACGAGCAGTACTTC
TRBJ2-6 | TRBV19 | few | . | CASSTPPGANVLTF | TGTGCCAGTAGTACCCCTCCTGGGGCCAACGTCCTGACTTTC
TRBJ2-3 | TRBV9 | . | TRBD2 | CASSATGTSGSYTQYF | TGTGCCAGCAGCGCAACCGGGACTAGCGGGAGTTATACGCAGTATTTT
TRBJ2-3 | TRBV7-8 | few | TRBD2 | CASSHRLAGGDTDTQYF | TGTGCCAGCAGCCACCGACTAGCGGGAGGGGACACAGATACGCAGTATTTT
TRBJ1-5 | TRBV7-2 | few | TRBD1 | CASSSRGQGMGNQPQHF | TGTGCCAGCAGCTCGAGGGGACAGGGAATGGGCAATCAGCCCCAGCATTTT
TRBJ2-1 | TRBV7-2 | few | TRBD2 | CASSSLPRLAGGNEQFF | TGTGCCAGCAGCTCCCTACCCAGGCTAGCGGGCGGCAATGAGCAGTTCTTC
TRBJ2-4 | TRBV5-1 | once | . | CASSFSSGGGNIQYF | TGCGCCAGCAGCTTCAGTTCCGGAGGAGGAAACATTCAGTACTTC
TRBJ1-1 | TRBV10-2 | few | TRBD1 | CASSGGTGVNTEAFF | TGCGCCAGCAGTGGGGGGACAGGCGTGAACACTGAAGCTTTCTTT
TRBJ2-7 | TRBV4-3 | . | . | CASSQGHEDYEQYF | TGCGCCAGCAGCCAGGGACATGAAGACTACGAGCAGTACTTC
TRBJ2-1 | TRBV29-1 | few | TRBD2 | CSVDRASGGSYNEQFF | TGCAGCGTTGATAGGGCTAGCGGGGGCTCCTACAATGAGCAGTTCTTC
TRBJ2-1 | TRBV28 | . | TRBD2 | CASRLGTSQQFF | TGTGCCAGCAGACTAGGGACTAGTCAGCAGTTCTTC
TRBJ2-1 | TRBV19 | . | TRBD2 | CASVSGPSYNEQFF | TGTGCCAGCGTTAGCGGGCCCTCCTACAATGAGCAGTTCTTC
TRBJ2-7 | TRBV15 | . | . | CATSRLQGTEQYF | TGTGCCACCAGCAGGTTACAGGGTACCGAGCAGTACTTC
TRBJ1-5 | TRBV30 | few | TRBD1 | CAVDRGVNQPQHF | TGTGCCGTCGACAGGGGCGTCAATCAGCCCCAGCATTTT
TRBJ2-1 | TRBV18 | few | TRBD2 | CASSPVPAGAHNEQFF | TGTGCCAGCTCACCGGTCCCAGCGGGAGCTCATAATGAGCAGTTCTTC
TRBJ2-3 | TRBV18 | . | TRBD2 | CASSPPSSGETTDTQYF | TGTGCCAGCTCACCACCCTCTAGCGGGGAGACGACAGATACGCAGTATTTT
TRBJ1-3 | TRBV5-1 | . | TRBD1 | CASRKQGSSGNTIYF | TGCGCCAGCAGGAAACAGGGGTCCTCTGGAAACACCATATATTTT
TRBJ2-5 | TRBV27 | few | . | CASSSVGETQYF | TGTGCCAGCAGTTCAGTCGGGGAGACCCAGTACTTC
TRBJ2-1 | TRBV18 | . | TRBD2 | CASSPRLAFVDNEQFF | TGTGCCAGCTCACCACGACTAGCATTCGTGGACAATGAGCAGTTCTTC
TRBJ2-7 | TRBV5-1 | few | TRBD2 | CASSNGLAGGLYEQYF | TGCGCCAGCAGCAACGGACTAGCGGGAGGCCTCTACGAGCAGTACTTC
TRBJ2-1 | TRBV7-3 | . | . | CASSLYSTPRYNEQFF | TGTGCCAGCAGCCTCTACTCAACTCCGAGGTACAATGAGCAGTTCTTC
TRBJ1-3 | TRBV29-1 | . | TRBD1 | CSATGQGSNTIYF | TGCAGCGCCACGGGACAGGGGTCAAACACCATATATTTT
TRBJ1-5 | TRBV5-6 | few | . | CASSLGLQQPQHF | TGTGCCAGCAGCTTGGGACTTCAACAGCCCCAGCATTTT
TRBJ2-3 | TRBV4-1 | few | . | CASSQERIVDTQYF | TGCGCCAGCAGCCAAGAGCGGATCGTAGATACGCAGTATTTT
TRBJ1-4 | TRBV4-2 | . | . | CASSQAQGTTNEKLFF | TGTGCCAGCAGCCAAGCTCAGGGAACAACTAATGAAAAACTGTTTTTT